This entry describes one T cell receptor (beta chain). The sample belongs to a study of T cell changes during pregnancy in multiple sclerosis. V dropped 5 bases and J dropped 3 bases, with 4 bases sitting between them. Germline CDR1 and CDR2: LNHDA and SQIVND (reference sequence). The CDR3 spans 11 residues. Only in-frame clones appear in the TCRdb table, and some are missing; sequencing was by immunoSEQ multiplex PCR. The sample yields around 60,000 clones, roughly nine tenths seen once. The source is a female donor in good health, enrolled as a control in a pregnancy study. V usage is TRBV19 and J usage is TRBJ1-1; no definite D call. The sequencing used CD4+ T cells from peripheral blood mononuclear cells, collected after pregnancy. The CDR3 region is CASSLDTEAFF. CDR3 coding DNA: TGTGCCAGTAGTCTCGACACTGAAGCTTTCTTT.